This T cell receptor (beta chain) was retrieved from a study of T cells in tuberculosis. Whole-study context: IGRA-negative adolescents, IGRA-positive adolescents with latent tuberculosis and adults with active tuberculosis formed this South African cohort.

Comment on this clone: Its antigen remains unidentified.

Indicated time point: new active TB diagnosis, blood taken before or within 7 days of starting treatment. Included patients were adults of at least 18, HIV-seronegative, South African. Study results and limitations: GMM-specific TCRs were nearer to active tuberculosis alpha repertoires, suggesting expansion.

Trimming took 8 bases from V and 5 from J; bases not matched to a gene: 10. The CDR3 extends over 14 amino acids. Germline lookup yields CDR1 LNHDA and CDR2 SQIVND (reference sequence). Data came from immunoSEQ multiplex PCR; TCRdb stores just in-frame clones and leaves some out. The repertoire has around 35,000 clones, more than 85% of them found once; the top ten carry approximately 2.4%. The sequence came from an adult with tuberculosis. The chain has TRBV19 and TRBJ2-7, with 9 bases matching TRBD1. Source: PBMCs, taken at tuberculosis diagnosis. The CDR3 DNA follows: TGTGCCAGTGGGGGGACAGGGATAAAGAACGAGCAGTACTTC. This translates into CASGGTGIKNEQYF.